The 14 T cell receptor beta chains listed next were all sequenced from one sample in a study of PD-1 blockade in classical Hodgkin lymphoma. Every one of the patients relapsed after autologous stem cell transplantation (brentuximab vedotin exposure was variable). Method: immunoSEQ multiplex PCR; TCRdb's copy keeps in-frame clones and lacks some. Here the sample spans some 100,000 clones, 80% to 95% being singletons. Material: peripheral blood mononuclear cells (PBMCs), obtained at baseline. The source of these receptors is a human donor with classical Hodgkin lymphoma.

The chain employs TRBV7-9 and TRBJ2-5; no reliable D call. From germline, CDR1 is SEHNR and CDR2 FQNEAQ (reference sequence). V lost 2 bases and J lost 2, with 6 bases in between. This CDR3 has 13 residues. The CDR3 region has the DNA TGTGCCAGCAGCTTACCATCTCAAGAGACCCAGTACTTC. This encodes CASSLPSQETQYF.

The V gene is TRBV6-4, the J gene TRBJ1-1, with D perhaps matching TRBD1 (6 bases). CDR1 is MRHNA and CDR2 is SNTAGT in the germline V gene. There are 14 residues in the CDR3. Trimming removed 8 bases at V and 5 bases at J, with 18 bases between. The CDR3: CASHHRDPETEAFF. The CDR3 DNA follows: TGTGCCAGCCATCACAGGGATCCGGAAACTGAAGCTTTCTTT.

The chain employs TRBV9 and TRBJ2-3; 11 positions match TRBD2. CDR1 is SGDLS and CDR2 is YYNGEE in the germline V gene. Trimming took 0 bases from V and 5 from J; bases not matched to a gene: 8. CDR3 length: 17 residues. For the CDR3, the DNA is TGTGCCAGCAGCGTAGGGAATCTAGCGGGAGGAATAGATACGCAGTATTTT. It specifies CASSVGNLAGGIDTQYF.

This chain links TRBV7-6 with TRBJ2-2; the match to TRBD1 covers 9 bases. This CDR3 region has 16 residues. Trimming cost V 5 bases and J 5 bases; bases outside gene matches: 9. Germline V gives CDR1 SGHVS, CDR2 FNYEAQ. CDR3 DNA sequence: TGTGCCAGCAGCCCCTTGGGACAGGGAGGGACCGGGGAGCTGTTTTTT. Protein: CASSPLGQGGTGELFF.

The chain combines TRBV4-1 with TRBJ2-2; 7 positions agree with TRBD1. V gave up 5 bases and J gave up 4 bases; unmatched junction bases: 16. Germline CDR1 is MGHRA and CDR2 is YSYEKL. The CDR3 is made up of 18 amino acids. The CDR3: CASSTRQGLGGGTGELFF. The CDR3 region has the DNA TGCGCCAGCAGCACCCGACAGGGTTTAGGTGGTGGCACCGGGGAGCTGTTTTTT.

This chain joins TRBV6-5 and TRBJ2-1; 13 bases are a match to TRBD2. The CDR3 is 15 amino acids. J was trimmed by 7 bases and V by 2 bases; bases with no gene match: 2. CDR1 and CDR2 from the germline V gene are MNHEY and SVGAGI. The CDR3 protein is CASSYQGLAGNEQFF. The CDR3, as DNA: TGTGCCAGCAGTTACCAGGGACTAGCGGGGAATGAGCAGTTCTTC.

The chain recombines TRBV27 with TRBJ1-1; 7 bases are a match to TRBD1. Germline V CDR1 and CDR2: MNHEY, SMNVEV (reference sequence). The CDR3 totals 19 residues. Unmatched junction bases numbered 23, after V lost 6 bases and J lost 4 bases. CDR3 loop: CASSWGTPDRQGGGTEAFF. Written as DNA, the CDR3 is TGTGCCAGCAGCTGGGGGACCCCGGACAGGCAGGGGGGGGGCACTGAAGCTTTCTTT.

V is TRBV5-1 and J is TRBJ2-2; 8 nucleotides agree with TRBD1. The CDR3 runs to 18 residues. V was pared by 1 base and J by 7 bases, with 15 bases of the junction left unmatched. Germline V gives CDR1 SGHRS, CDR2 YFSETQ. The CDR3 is CASSLSELRRGLGGELFF. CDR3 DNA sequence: TGCGCCAGCAGCTTGTCTGAGTTGCGCAGGGGGCTGGGCGGGGAGCTGTTTTTT.

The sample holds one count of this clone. In DNA form, the CDR3 reads TGTGCCAGCAGCTTGGCGAGGGGCGGAGGGTACGGCTACACCTTC. It specifies CASSLARGGGYGYTF. This sequence joins TRBV5-4 and TRBJ1-2; TRBD1 might be the D (5 bases). Trimming took off 0 bases at V and 8 bases at J, with 17 bases between the two ends. Germline V gene lookup returns CDR1 SGHNT and CDR2 YYREEE (reference sequence). CDR3 length: 15 residues.

CDR3: CASIPTEYNEQFF. The CDR3 DNA reads TGTGCCAGCATTCCCACAGAATACAATGAGCAGTTCTTC. The rearrangement uses TRBV28 and TRBJ2-1; unclear D gene. Trimming removed 7 bases from V and 4 bases from J, with 11 bases in between. CDR1 and CDR2 from the germline V gene are MDHEN and SYDVKM. This CDR3 is built from 13 residues.

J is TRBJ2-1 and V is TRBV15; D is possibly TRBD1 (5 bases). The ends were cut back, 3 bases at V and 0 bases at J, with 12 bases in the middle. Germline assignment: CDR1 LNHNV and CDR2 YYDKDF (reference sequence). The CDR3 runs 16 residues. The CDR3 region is CATSRSLQGSYNEQFF. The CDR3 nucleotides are TGTGCCACCAGCAGGTCCCTGCAGGGCTCCTACAATGAGCAGTTCTTC.

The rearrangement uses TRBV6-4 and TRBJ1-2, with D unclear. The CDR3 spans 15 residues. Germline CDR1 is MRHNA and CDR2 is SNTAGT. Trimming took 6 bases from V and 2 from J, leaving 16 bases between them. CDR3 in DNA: TGTGCCAGCAGGGCCAATTCCGTAGTGAACTATGGCTACACCTTC. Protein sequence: CASRANSVVNYGYTF.

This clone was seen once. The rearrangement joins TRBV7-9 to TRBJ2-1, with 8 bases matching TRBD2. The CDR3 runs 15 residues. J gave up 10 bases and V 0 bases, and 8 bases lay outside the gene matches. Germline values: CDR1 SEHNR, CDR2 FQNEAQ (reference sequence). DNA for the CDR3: TGTGCCAGCAGCTTAGCGCCGGGAGGGGGGATGGAGCAGTTCTTC. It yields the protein CASSLAPGGGMEQFF.

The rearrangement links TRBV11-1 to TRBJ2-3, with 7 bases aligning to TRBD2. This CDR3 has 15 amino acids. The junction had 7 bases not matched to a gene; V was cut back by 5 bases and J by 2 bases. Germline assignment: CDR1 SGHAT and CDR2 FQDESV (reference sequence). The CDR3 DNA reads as TGTGCCAGCAGCCGGCATCTAGCGGACACAGATACGCAGTATTTT. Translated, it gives CASSRHLADTDTQYF.